This T cell receptor beta chain was identified during a study of high-grade serous ovarian cancer treatment subgroups. Study as a whole: Samples averaged around 13,000 reads and around 7,600 unique TCR beta rearrangements. General study results and limits: Repertoire similarity ranged roughly 0.1 to 0.79 between tumors of one patient. CDR1 and CDR2 were left unanalyzed; analyses focused on CDR3.

Tumor tissue was taken before any definitive surgery or chemotherapy was given. The V gene end was trimmed by 2 bases and the J gene end by 5 bases; junction bases not matched to a gene: 3. CDR3 length: 15 residues. Per the germline V gene, CDR1 is SNHLY and CDR2 is FYNNEI. This clone was seen more than once but under ten times. Its antigen is unknown. The method was immunoSEQ multiplex PCR; TCRdb's version includes in-frame clones alone and lacks a portion of them. The sample records around 37,000 clones, about four fifths being singletons. Material: tumor tissue. The clonotype was recovered from a human donor with high-grade serous ovarian cancer. The chain employs TRBV2 and TRBJ1-5, with TRBD1 matching over 10 bases. The CDR3 loop is CASSEMTGGDQPQHF. The CDR3 DNA reads as TGTGCCAGCAGTGAAATGACAGGGGGCGATCAGCCCCAGCATTTT. Complete variable domain (other parts from reference TRBV2 and TRBJ1-5): EPEVTQTPSHQVTQMGQEVILRCVPISNHLYFYWYRQILGQKVEFLVSFYNNEISEKSEIFDDQFSVERPDGSNFTLKIRSTKLEDSAMYFCASSEMTGGDQPQHFGDGTRLSIL.